One sample yielded the 12 T cell receptor beta chains listed below, sequenced in a study of CD8+ T cells in alopecia areata. As to treatment: oral pan-JAK inhibitor, 5-10 mg twice daily. The authors extracted RNA and reverse transcribed it into cDNA as the sequencing template. Sequencing used immunoSEQ multiplex PCR; TCRdb keeps in-frame clones, though not all of them. The sample consists of fewer than 250,000 clones, approximately 60% of them appearing once. The sample in question was CD4+ T cells sorted from blood, obtained at week 4, from a patient treated with tofacitinib. These receptors all stem from a human donor with alopecia areata.

This chain connects TRBV7-3 to TRBJ2-7; 10 nucleotides match TRBD2. V trimming: 5 bases; J trimming: 3 bases; junction bases outside the gene matches: 10. Germline V gene lookup returns CDR1 SGHTA and CDR2 FQGTGA. The CDR3 spans 16 residues. The CDR3 sequence is CASSRGLAESLYEQYF. CDR3 coding DNA: TGTGCCAGCAGCCGAGGACTAGCGGAGTCCCTCTACGAGCAGTACTTC.

V usage is TRBV7-9 and J usage is TRBJ2-4, with 9 bases fitting TRBD2. Germline V gene lookup returns CDR1 SEHNR and CDR2 FQNEAQ (reference sequence). The CDR3 contains 15 residues. V was clipped by 1 base and J by 9 bases; unmatched bases: 7. CDR3 protein: CASSLVASGIGIQYF. CDR3 nucleotide sequence: TGTGCCAGCAGCTTAGTGGCTAGCGGGATAGGCATTCAGTACTTC. The full variable domain, rest sourced from reference TRBV7-9 and TRBJ2-4, is DTGVSQNPRHKITKRGQNVTFRCDPISEHNRLYWYRQTLGQGPEFLTYFQNEAQLEKSRLLSDRFSAERPKGSFSTLEIQRTEQGDSAMYLCASSLVASGIGIQYFGAGTRLSVL.

The chain is built from TRBV25-1 and TRBJ2-1; D is undetermined. The CDR3 has 13 residues. The germline V gene encodes CDR1 MGHDK and CDR2 SYGVNS. Trimming pared 3 bases from V and 3 bases from J, leaving 6 bases between. For the CDR3, the DNA is TGTGCCAGCAGTGAGGGGTTCTACAATGAGCAGTTCTTC. Protein sequence: CASSEGFYNEQFF. The whole variable domain, remainder taken from reference TRBV25-1 and TRBJ2-1, is EADIYQTPRYLVIGTGKKITLECSQTMGHDKMYWYQQDPGMELHLIHYSYGVNSTEKGDLSSESTVSRIRTEHFPLTLESARPSHTSQYLCASSEGFYNEQFFGPGTRLTVL.

In its sample, this clone was seen once. V usage is TRBV30 and J usage is TRBJ2-7, with D possibly TRBD2 on 5 matching bases. Germline CDR1 GTSNPN, CDR2 SVGIG (reference sequence). V was pared by 0 bases and J by 0 bases, with 9 bases between. The CDR3 has 14 amino acids. CDR3 residues: CAWSVKRDSYEQYF. As DNA, the CDR3 is TGTGCCTGGAGTGTTAAACGGGACTCCTACGAGCAGTACTTC. Based on the CDR3 plus reference TRBV30 and TRBJ2-7, the full variable domain is SQTIHQWPATLVQPVGSPLSLECTVEGTSNPNLYWYRQAAGRGLQLLFYSVGIGQISSEVPQNLSASRPQDRQFILSSKKLLLSDSGFYLCAWSVKRDSYEQYFGPGTRLTVT.

The rearrangement joins TRBV2 to TRBJ2-2; TRBD1 agrees at 9 bases. The ends lost 4 bases at V and 7 bases at J; junction bases unmatched: 10. The CDR3 is 16 amino acids. Germline assignment: CDR1 SNHLY and CDR2 FYNNEI. Here the CDR3 DNA reads TGTGCCAGCAGTGCCCTACAGGGGGCGCTTAGCGGGGAGCTGTTTTTT. Protein: CASSALQGALSGELFF.

The gene calls are TRBV5-1 and TRBJ1-2; 9 nucleotides match TRBD1. Per the germline V gene, CDR1 is SGHRS and CDR2 is YFSETQ. The ends lost 3 bases at V and 7 bases at J; junction bases unmatched: 7. The CDR3 runs to 14 residues. The CDR3 sequence is CASSSTTGGGGYTF. In DNA form, the CDR3 reads TGCGCCAGCAGCTCGACAACAGGGGGCGGTGGCTACACCTTC.

For this clone: Other DNA sequences of this sample code for an identical CDR3. This chain links TRBV5-1 with TRBJ2-1, with 7 nucleotides matching TRBD2. The ends lost 0 bases at V and 0 bases at J; junction bases unmatched: 0. From germline, CDR1 is SGHRS and CDR2 YFSETQ. This CDR3 has 15 residues. In DNA, the CDR3 is TGCGCCAGCAGCTTGGGCGGGAGCTCCTACAATGAGCAGTTCTTC. This translates into CASSLGGSSYNEQFF.

V is TRBV27 and J is TRBJ1-4, with D maybe TRBD1 (5 bases). V lost 5 bases and J 10 bases, leaving 17 bases between the germline ends. Germline CDR1 and CDR2: MNHEY and SMNVEV (reference sequence). This CDR3 spans 14 amino acids. The chain's CDR3 is CASSQGFVSGKLFF. CDR3 DNA: TGTGCCAGCAGTCAGGGTTTCGTATCTGGAAAACTGTTTTTT. The full variable domain, its missing parts supplied by reference TRBV27 and TRBJ1-4, is EAQVTQNPRYLITVTGKKLTVTCSQNMNHEYMSWYRQDPGLGLRQIYYSMNVEVTDKGDVPEGYKVSRKEKRNFPLILESPSPNQTSLYFCASSQGFVSGKLFFGSGTQLSVL.

The chain couples TRBV29-1 to TRBJ1-4; D gene unclear. The CDR3 loop spans 12 amino acids. Germline-derived CDR1 and CDR2 are SQVTM and ANQGSEA. The V end was cut by 3 bases, the J end by 5 bases, with 7 bases between. The chain's CDR3 is CSVDLGNEKLFF. The CDR3 nucleotides are TGCAGCGTTGACCTTGGGAATGAAAAACTGTTTTTT.

This clone was detected only once. The chain is built from TRBV25-1 and TRBJ2-1; D perhaps matches TRBD2 (5 bases). This CDR3 is 15 amino acids long. CDR1 and CDR2 from the germline V gene are MGHDK and SYGVNS. V gave up 5 bases and J gave up 0 bases, with 11 bases separating them. The chain's CDR3 is CASSKNSVSYNEQFF. CDR3 DNA: TGTGCCAGCAGTAAGAATAGCGTCTCCTACAATGAGCAGTTCTTC.

V usage is TRBV14 and J usage is TRBJ1-1; 11 bases agree with TRBD1. The CDR3 totals 15 residues. V lost 4 bases to trimming and J lost 4 bases; unmatched junction nucleotides: 5. Germline CDR1 and CDR2: SGHDN and FVKESK. In nucleotides, the CDR3 is TGTGCCAGCAGCCGACGGACAGGGGGCATCACTGAAGCTTTCTTT. This sequence encodes CASSRRTGGITEAFF.

The V gene is TRBV4-1, the J gene TRBJ1-2; D is unresolved. This CDR3 is built from 16 residues. Trimming pared 1 base from V and 0 bases from J, leaving 12 bases between. Germline-derived CDR1 and CDR2 are MGHRA and YSYEKL. This CDR3 is CASSQGDGLANYGYTF. The CDR3 DNA reads TGCGCCAGCAGCCAAGGAGATGGACTCGCTAACTATGGCTACACCTTC.